These 27 T cell receptor beta chains share one sample of origin, sequenced in a study of shared clonotypes between healthy human individuals. Profiling relied on immunoSEQ multiplex PCR, and the TCRdb table lists in-frame clones only, not all of them. The repertoire holds 2 million to 2.5 million clones, with approximately 96% as singletons. The sequencing input was naive CD4+ T cells sorted from blood. Subset denoted: CD45RA+ positively selected. These receptor sequences come from a man aged 18 to 30 in good health.

Points on this clone: Other DNA sequences in the same sample also yield this CDR3. This chain joins TRBV18 and TRBJ1-2, with TRBD1 matching over 7 bases. The germline CDR1 and CDR2 sequences are KGHSH and LQKENI. J gave up 4 bases and V 3 bases, and 2 bases lay outside the gene matches. The CDR3 length is 13 residues. The CDR3 region is CASSPTGTYGYTF. The CDR3 region has the DNA TGTGCCAGCTCACCGACAGGGACCTATGGCTACACCTTC.

A note on this clone: The identical CDR3 is also encoded by other nucleotide sequences in the sample. The chain uses TRBV11-2 and TRBJ2-7; D ambiguous. CDR3 length equals 13 residues. CDR1 is SGHAT and CDR2 is FQNNGV in the germline V gene. Trimming left V 1 base short and J 1 base short, with 5 bases between. CDR3 bases: TGTGCCAGCAGCTTAGCTGCTTCCTACGAGCAGTACTTC. This gives the protein CASSLAASYEQYF.

This rearrangement joins TRBV5-4 to TRBJ2-2; 10 bases align to TRBD1. Trimming took 1 base from V and 5 from J; bases not matched to a gene: 2. The CDR3 has 15 residues. Germline V lookup: CDR1 SGHNT, CDR2 YYREEE (reference sequence). The CDR3 DNA is TGTGCCAGCAGCTTGCGACAGGGGGCAACCGGGGAGCTGTTTTTT. Its protein is CASSLRQGATGELFF.

The chain uses TRBV28 and TRBJ1-1; TRBD1 matches 7 bases. The CDR3 runs 15 residues. After removal of 2 bases from V and 7 bases from J, the junction contained 10 bases not matched to a gene. Per the germline V gene, CDR1 is MDHEN and CDR2 is SYDVKM. CDR3 DNA: TGTGCCAGCAGTTTAGAGGACAGGCCTGTGGGTGAAGCTTTCTTT. This codes for CASSLEDRPVGEAFF.

The V call is TRBV19, the J call TRBJ2-7; no clear D gene. CDR1 and CDR2 (germline): LNHDA, SQIVND (reference sequence). Trimming left V 2 bases short and J 0 bases short, with 11 bases between. The CDR3 covers 15 residues. The DNA of the CDR3 is TGTGCCAGTAGTATATACGACGGAACCTCCTACGAGCAGTACTTC. Encoded protein: CASSIYDGTSYEQYF.

The CDR3 nucleotides read TGTGCCAGCAGCGGGGTTACCGGGGAGCTGTTTTTT. This encodes CASSGVTGELFF. V usage is TRBV9 and J usage is TRBJ2-2; D is unresolved. This CDR3 region has 12 residues. The germline V gene encodes CDR1 SGDLS and CDR2 YYNGEE. Between the trimmed V and J ends, which lost 3 bases and 5 bases, there was a span of 5 bases.

CDR3: CASSASALPETQYF. CDR3 DNA: TGTGCCAGCAGTGCTTCGGCCCTCCCAGAGACCCAGTACTTC. The chain links TRBV6-1 to TRBJ2-5; D gene ambiguous. The CDR3 is made up of 14 amino acids. Germline CDR1 MNHNS, CDR2 SASEGT. V lost 4 bases and J 4 bases, leaving 13 bases between the germline ends.

The V and J genes are TRBV7-8 and TRBJ1-6, with unresolved D. The CDR3 has 16 amino acids. V gave up 0 bases and J gave up 7 bases, with 13 bases separating them. Per the germline V gene, CDR1 is SGHVS and CDR2 is FQNEAQ. For the CDR3, the DNA is TGTGCCAGCAGCTTAGCGGGTAAACCGGTAAATTCACCCCTCCACTTT. Translation: CASSLAGKPVNSPLHF.

The CDR3, as DNA: TGTGCCAGCAGCGGGACACGCAATCAGCCCCAGCATTTT. It is translated as CASSGTRNQPQHF. The gene calls are TRBV2 and TRBJ1-5; a weak D match, TRBD1 (6 bases). Trimming removed 6 bases from V and 2 bases from J, with 8 bases in between. This CDR3 has 13 amino acids. Germline values: CDR1 SNHLY, CDR2 FYNNEI.

For this clone: The sample carries other DNA sequences with the same CDR3. The rearrangement joins TRBV15 to TRBJ2-7; 16 bases are a match to TRBD2. V was pared by 5 bases and J by 2 bases, with 3 bases of the junction left unmatched. The germline V gene has CDR1 LNHNV and CDR2 YYDKDF (reference sequence). CDR3 length: 16 residues. For the CDR3, the DNA is TGTGCCACCAGCCGGGGACTAGCGGGGGGGGCCTACGAGCAGTACTTC. Amino acid sequence: CATSRGLAGGAYEQYF.

This chain joins TRBV5-4 and TRBJ1-1, with TRBD1 as a possible D gene (5 bases). The CDR3 sequence is 15 residues long. V was pared by 0 bases and J by 1 base, with 10 bases between. Germline V lookup: CDR1 SGHNT, CDR2 YYREEE (reference sequence). CDR3 nucleotides: TGTGCCAGCAGCTTGGTAGGGGCGGGGAACACTGAAGCTTTCTTT. Its protein is CASSLVGAGNTEAFF.

This chain joins TRBV18 and TRBJ1-3; no clear D gene. CDR1 is KGHSH and CDR2 is LQKENI in the germline V gene. The CDR3 covers 15 residues. Deletions cut 5 bases from V and 0 bases from J, with 11 bases between. The CDR3: CASSNTGSSGNTIYF. Written as DNA, the CDR3 is TGTGCCAGCTCAAATACGGGGAGCTCTGGAAACACCATATATTTT.

V gene TRBV11-2 combines with J gene TRBJ2-5, with 11 nucleotides matching TRBD2. The CDR3 spans 17 residues. From germline, CDR1 is SGHAT and CDR2 FQNNGV. V was pared by 1 base and J by 2 bases, with 6 bases of the junction left unmatched. CDR3 protein: CASSLGLLAGEQETQYF. For the CDR3, the DNA is TGTGCCAGCAGCTTAGGCCTACTAGCGGGGGAACAAGAGACCCAGTACTTC.

The gene calls are TRBV7-9 and TRBJ1-3, with 7 bases lining up with TRBD1. V shed 5 bases, J shed 0 bases, and the junction held 4 bases outside the gene matches. The CDR3 is made up of 15 amino acids. Germline CDR1 is SEHNR and CDR2 is FQNEAQ (reference sequence). The CDR3 is CASSEGDSSGNTIYF. The DNA for the CDR3 is TGTGCCAGCAGCGAGGGGGACAGCTCTGGAAACACCATATATTTT. Full variable domain (outside the CDR3, taken from reference TRBV7-9 and TRBJ1-3): DTGVSQNPRHKITKRGQNVTFRCDPISEHNRLYWYRQTLGQGPEFLTYFQNEAQLEKSRLLSDRFSAERPKGSFSTLEIQRTEQGDSAMYLCASSEGDSSGNTIYFGEGSWLTVV.

This clone turned up a few times. Other DNA sequences within the sample encode an identical CDR3. This sequence joins TRBV30 and TRBJ1-2, with TRBD1 matching 10 bases. The trim removed 5 bases at V and 8 bases at J, leaving 5 bases unmatched. The CDR3 is 12 amino acids. Germline loops: CDR1 GTSNPN, CDR2 SVGIG (reference sequence). CDR3 residues: CAWGDRGRGYTF. CDR3 nucleotides: TGTGCCTGGGGAGACAGGGGGCGAGGCTACACCTTC.

A remark on this clone: Other DNA sequences in the same sample also yield this CDR3. This chain links TRBV12-5 with TRBJ2-2, with unresolved D. Germline V gives CDR1 LGHNT, CDR2 FRNRAP. Trimming shortened V by 1 base and J by 6 bases, and 3 bases separated the two germline ends. The CDR3 runs 12 residues. The CDR3 bases are TGTGCTAGTGGTTTGGGGTCCGGGGAGCTGTTTTTT. This encodes CASGLGSGELFF.

This clone is a singleton in its sample. The V and J genes are TRBV30 and TRBJ2-1; 11 bases agree with TRBD1. The CDR3 has 14 amino acids. J was trimmed by 7 bases and V by 5 bases; bases with no gene match: 7. CDR1 is GTSNPN, CDR2 SVGIG, per germline (reference sequence). The CDR3 nucleotides are TGTGCCTGGGGACAGGGGGCAAGAGGAAATGAGCAGTTCTTC. Protein: CAWGQGARGNEQFF.

This rearrangement joins TRBV5-4 to TRBJ2-5, with 7 bases matching TRBD2. CDR1 and CDR2 (germline): SGHNT, YYREEE (reference sequence). The length of the CDR3 is 15 residues. Trimming at V came to 2 bases and at J to 0 bases, leaving 4 bases not matched to a gene. CDR3 sequence: CASSFGGSYQETQYF. CDR3 bases: TGTGCCAGCAGCTTCGGGGGGTCCTACCAAGAGACCCAGTACTTC. The complete variable domain, with remaining parts taken from reference TRBV5-4 and TRBJ2-5, reads ETGVTQSPTHLIKTRGQQVTLRCSSQSGHNTVSWYQQALGQGPQFIFQYYREEENGRGNFPPRFSGLQFPNYSSELNVNALELDDSALYLCASSFGGSYQETQYFGPGTRLLVL.

This clone was recorded once. V is TRBV6-6 and J is TRBJ2-2; 7 bases agree with TRBD1. CDR1 is MNHNY, CDR2 SVGAGI, per germline (reference sequence). With 6 bases clipped from V and 1 base from J, the junction kept 5 bases outside the gene matches. The CDR3 is 15 amino acids. CDR3 DNA sequence: TGTGCCAGCAGACCACAGGGGAAGAACACCGGGGAGCTGTTTTTT. Translated: CASRPQGKNTGELFF.

This sequence joins TRBV28 and TRBJ2-5, with 11 positions matching TRBD2. Germline assignment: CDR1 MDHEN and CDR2 SYDVKM. The CDR3 covers 18 residues. V shed 2 bases and J 5 bases; nucleotides not matched to a gene: 13. CDR3 amino acids: CASSLGGLAGGRAETQYF. The CDR3 DNA sequence: TGTGCCAGCAGTTTAGGCGGGCTAGCGGGGGGCCGGGCGGAGACCCAGTACTTC.

The sample holds one count of this clone. The chain is built from TRBV5-1 and TRBJ1-2, with D possibly being TRBD1 (6 bases). V was clipped by 2 bases and J by 4 bases, with 9 bases between them. Germline CDR1 reads SGHRS; CDR2 reads YFSETQ. The CDR3 is 13 residues long. DNA of the CDR3: TGCGCCAGCAGCTTTCAGACAGGCTATGGCTACACCTTC. Encoded protein: CASSFQTGYGYTF.

The chain has TRBV9 and TRBJ1-4; a possible D gene is TRBD1 (5 bases). The CDR3 is 15 residues long. Germline loops: CDR1 SGDLS, CDR2 YYNGEE. The V gene lost 0 bases and the J gene lost 3 bases, with 9 bases spanning the gap. The CDR3 reads CASSVDWTPNEKLFF. The CDR3 region has the DNA TGTGCCAGCAGCGTAGATTGGACACCTAATGAAAAACTGTTTTTT.

The chain links TRBV7-2 to TRBJ1-2; possibly TRBD1 for D (5 bases). This CDR3 region has 15 residues. Trimming took off 5 bases at V and 0 bases at J, with 13 bases between the two ends. Germline lookup yields CDR1 SGHTA and CDR2 FQGNSA. The CDR3 sequence: CASSQVGTTNYGYTF. The CDR3 DNA reads TGTGCCAGCAGCCAAGTGGGGACCACTAACTATGGCTACACCTTC.

Points on this clone: This sample includes further DNA sequences coding for the same CDR3. This chain links TRBV30 with TRBJ2-7; unclear D gene. This CDR3 is 12 amino acids long. V lost 1 base and J lost 2, with 6 bases in between. CDR1 is GTSNPN and CDR2 is SVGIG in the germline V gene (reference sequence). The CDR3: CAWSGQPYEQYF. The CDR3 DNA sequence: TGTGCCTGGAGTGGCCAACCCTACGAGCAGTACTTC.

This chain uses TRBV5-1 with TRBJ2-7; 7 bases match TRBD1. The junction had 7 bases not matched to a gene; V was cut back by 4 bases and J by 3 bases. Germline-derived CDR1 and CDR2 are SGHRS and YFSETQ. The CDR3 consists of 14 residues. CDR3 region: CASSTTGDNYEQYF. DNA of the CDR3: TGCGCCAGCAGCACAACAGGGGATAACTACGAGCAGTACTTC.

V usage is TRBV6-1 and J usage is TRBJ1-2; D unclear. V lost 6 bases and J lost 0, with 11 bases in between. The germline V gene encodes CDR1 MNHNS and CDR2 SASEGT. The CDR3 length is 14 residues. The CDR3 region has the DNA TGTGCCAGCAGGGAGCTTGGCGCTAACTATGGCTACACCTTC. It codes for CASRELGANYGYTF.

In its sample, this clone was seen a few times. The chain recombines TRBV5-1 with TRBJ2-3; tentatively, D is TRBD2 (6 bases). The V end was cut by 0 bases, the J end by 5 bases, with 7 bases between. The CDR3 covers 13 residues. CDR1 SGHRS and CDR2 YFSETQ come from the germline V gene. The CDR3 spells CASSLGLVDTQYF. The CDR3 coding sequence is TGCGCCAGCAGCTTGGGACTAGTAGATACGCAGTATTTT.